This entry concerns a single T cell receptor beta chain. This entry comes from a study of blood T cell repertoires in COVID-19. Study background: COVID-19 samples, acute and convalescent, were from the United States, Italy and Spain.

Authors' methods: Estimation of nucleated cell counts relied on the amplification of reference gene primers. TCRdb keeps only in-frame clones here, not all; method: immunoSEQ multiplex PCR. D and trimming come from the DNA, and the V and J calls and clone size come from that table. The table lists tens of thousands of clones, about nine tenths of them singletons. Germline V gene data show CDR1 as WSHSY and CDR2 as SAAADI. Between the trimmed V and J ends, which lost 11 bases and 8 bases, there was a span of 15 bases. This CDR3 region has 12 residues. The sample consisted of peripheral blood. The chain employs TRBV10-2 and TRBJ1-4; a possible D gene is TRBD1 (5 bases). This TCR was recovered from a human donor in a cohort sampled during active COVID-19. The CDR3 loop reads CAAGAGQEKLFF. The CDR3 nucleotides are TGCGCCGCTGGGGCGGGGCAAGAAAAACTGTTTTTT.